The 9 T cell receptor beta chains given below trace back to one sample, sequenced in a study of OX40 agonist ivuxolimab in advanced cancers. This table comes from immunoSEQ multiplex PCR, and its TCRdb copy is limited to in-frame clones, with some not included. The sample has some 110,000 clones, 90% to 95% seen once. The sample here was CD4+ or CD8+ T cells sorted from blood, taken in a trial of the OX40 agonist ivuxolimab. The source of these receptors is an adult with an advanced solid tumor such as melanoma, head and neck, liver or kidney cancer.

The rearrangement links TRBV6-1 to TRBJ1-2; no clear D. The CDR3 has 14 amino acids. The V end lost 3 bases, the J end lost 6 bases, and 14 bases lay between the germline ends. Looked up from germline, CDR1 is MNHNS and CDR2 is SASEGT. The CDR3 is CASSEGPRWDGYTF. The CDR3 DNA is TGTGCCAGCAGTGAGGGCCCCCGGTGGGATGGCTACACCTTC.

This chain connects TRBV7-3 to TRBJ2-3, with D hard to call. The CDR3 loop spans 16 amino acids. V was cut by 1 base and J by 2 bases, with 13 bases left in between. Germline V gene lookup returns CDR1 SGHTA and CDR2 FQGTGA. The CDR3 bases are TGTGCCAGCAGCTTAATGGGCCCCGCCCTCACAGATACGCAGTATTTT. It encodes CASSLMGPALTDTQYF.

The chain is built from TRBV5-4 and TRBJ2-3; D uncertain. CDR1 and CDR2 from the germline V gene are SGHNT and YYREEE (reference sequence). Trimming stripped 0 bases from V and 2 bases from J, with 10 bases between. The CDR3 sequence is 15 residues long. The CDR3 sequence: CASSLGQQTTDTQYF. In nucleotides, the CDR3 is TGTGCCAGCAGCTTGGGCCAACAGACCACAGATACGCAGTATTTT. The full variable domain, with the rest looked up from reference TRBV5-4 and TRBJ2-3, is ETGVTQSPTHLIKTRGQQVTLRCSSQSGHNTVSWYQQALGQGPQFIFQYYREEENGRGNFPPRFSGLQFPNYSSELNVNALELDDSALYLCASSLGQQTTDTQYFGPGTRLTVL.

The V and J genes are TRBV19 and TRBJ2-3, with D maybe TRBD1 (6 bases). V lost 4 bases and J lost 3, with 20 bases in between. CDR1 is LNHDA and CDR2 is SQIVND in the germline V gene (reference sequence). This CDR3 has 17 amino acids. The CDR3 is CASSTPQGRGLTDTQYF. In nucleotides, the CDR3 is TGTGCCAGTAGTACCCCCCAGGGCAGGGGATTGACAGATACGCAGTATTTT.

V and J are TRBV25-1 and TRBJ2-3; D remains unclear. This CDR3 is 11 amino acids long. The V end was cut by 6 bases, the J end by 5 bases, with 6 bases between. Looked up from germline, CDR1 is MGHDK and CDR2 is SYGVNS. This chain's CDR3 is CASRVGDTQYF. The CDR3 bases are TGTGCCAGCAGGGTTGGAGATACGCAGTATTTT.

The V call is TRBV29-1, the J call TRBJ2-5, with D tentatively TRBD1 (6 bases). The CDR3 contains 14 residues. Germline lookup yields CDR1 SQVTM and CDR2 ANQGSEA. V was pared by 5 bases and J by 3 bases, with 16 bases between. CDR3 DNA: TGCAGCGTTTACAGGGATGAGGTAAAAGAGACCCAGTACTTC. As protein: CSVYRDEVKETQYF.

Only a few counts were recorded for this clone. V gene TRBV6-1 combines with J gene TRBJ1-2; D not certain. Trimming left V 0 bases short and J 4 bases short, with 9 bases between. Germline V gives CDR1 MNHNS, CDR2 SASEGT. The CDR3 totals 14 residues. CDR3 sequence (DNA): TGTGCCAGCAGTGAAGCAGGACGGAGCTATGGCTACACCTTC. Translation: CASSEAGRSYGYTF.

The gene calls are TRBV27 and TRBJ1-1; 7 bases map to TRBD1. Germline V CDR1 and CDR2: MNHEY, SMNVEV (reference sequence). CDR3 length: 14 amino acids. Trimming cost V 1 base and J 4 bases; bases outside gene matches: 3. CDR3 sequence: CASSLLQGSTEAFF. The CDR3 nucleotides read TGTGCCAGCAGTTTATTACAGGGGAGCACTGAAGCTTTCTTT.

The chain links TRBV2 to TRBJ1-5; TRBD1 might be the D (5 bases). The CDR3 has 17 residues. Trimming took off 7 bases at V and 0 bases at J, with 19 bases between the two ends. Germline V gene data show CDR1 as SNHLY and CDR2 as FYNNEI. The CDR3 nucleotides are TGTGCCAGCACCGAGGGGCAGGCCTTTTATAGCAATCAGCCCCAGCATTTT. Its translation: CASTEGQAFYSNQPQHF.